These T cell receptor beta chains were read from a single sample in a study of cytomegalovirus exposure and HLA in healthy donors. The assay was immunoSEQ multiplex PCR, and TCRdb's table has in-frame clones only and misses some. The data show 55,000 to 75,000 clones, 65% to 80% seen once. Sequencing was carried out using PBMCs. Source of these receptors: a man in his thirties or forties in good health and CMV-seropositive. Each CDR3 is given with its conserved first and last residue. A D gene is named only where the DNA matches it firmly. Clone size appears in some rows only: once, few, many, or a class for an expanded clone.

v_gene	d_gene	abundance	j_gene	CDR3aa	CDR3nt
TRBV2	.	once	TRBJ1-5	CASRPGHSNQPQHF	TGTGCCAGCAGGCCGGGACATAGCAATCAGCCCCAGCATTTT
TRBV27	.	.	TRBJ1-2	CASSFSGLANYGYTF	TGTGCCAGCAGTTTCTCCGGACTAGCTAACTATGGCTACACCTTC
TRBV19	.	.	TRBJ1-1	CASRYDKAFF	TGTGCCAGCCGCTACGACAAAGCTTTCTTT
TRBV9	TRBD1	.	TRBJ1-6	CASSGSGTGALISYNSPLHF	TGTGCCAGCAGCGGCTCCGGGACAGGGGCCCTTATCTCCTATAATTCACCCCTCCACTTT
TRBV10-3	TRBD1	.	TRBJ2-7	CAITQGGDYEQYF	TGTGCCATTACACAGGGGGGAGACTACGAGCAGTACTTC
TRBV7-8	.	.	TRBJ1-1	CASTLRGIAGTTEAFF	TGTGCCAGCACCCTCCGGGGGATAGCAGGGACCACTGAAGCTTTCTTT
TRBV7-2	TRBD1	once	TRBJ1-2	CASSTRTGGNGYTF	TGTGCCAGCAGCACCCGGACAGGGGGTAATGGCTACACCTTC
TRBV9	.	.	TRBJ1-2	CASSVALGGNYGYTF	TGTGCCAGCAGCGTAGCCTTGGGAGGGAATTATGGCTACACCTTC
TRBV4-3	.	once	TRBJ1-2	CASSQDQGHRYTF	TGCGCCAGCAGCCAAGATCAGGGACACCGCTACACCTTC
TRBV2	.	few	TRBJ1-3	CASSEQVYGNTIYF	TGTGCCAGCAGTGAACAGGTCTACGGAAACACCATATATTTT
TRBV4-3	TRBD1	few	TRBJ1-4	CASSQDRDEKLFF	TGCGCCAGCAGTCAGGACAGGGATGAAAAACTGTTTTTT
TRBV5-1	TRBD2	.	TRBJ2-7	CASSLFSGGGSSYEQYF	TGCGCCAGCAGCTTGTTTAGCGGGGGGGGCAGCTCCTACGAGCAGTACTTC
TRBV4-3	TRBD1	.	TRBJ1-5	CASSPTGREEPQHF	TGCGCCAGCAGCCCGACAGGGAGAGAAGAGCCCCAGCATTTT
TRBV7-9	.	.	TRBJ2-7	CSSSLERGEQYF	TGTTCCAGCAGCTTAGAAAGGGGCGAGCAGTACTTC